This TCR beta chain was documented in a study of blood T cell repertoires in COVID-19. Across the study: Samples of COVID-19 (acute and convalescent) were obtained from the United States, Italy and Spain. Sources were T cells, B-cell-depleted T cells, or PBMCs; the material itself was cDNA or gDNA.

Authors' processing steps: It was from reference gene primer amplification that nucleated cell counts were estimated. Repertoires were generated with immunoSEQ multiplex PCR, while TCRdb's copy carries only in-frame clones and drops some. The DNA was the basis for D and trimming; V, J and clone size are from that table. The table lists about 120,000 clones, 75% to 85% of them singletons. A few counts support this clone. Germline V gene lookup returns CDR1 SGHKS and CDR2 YYEKEE (reference sequence). Trimming removed 0 bases at V and 5 bases at J, with 9 bases between. This CDR3 contains 14 residues. Sequenced: peripheral blood. This TCR was sampled from a human donor in a cohort sampled during active COVID-19. The rearrangement uses TRBV5-5 and TRBJ1-5, with D possibly being TRBD1 (6 bases). CDR3 sequence reads: CASSLGRGDQPQHF. The DNA of the CDR3 is TGTGCCAGCAGCTTGGGCAGGGGAGATCAGCCCCAGCATTTT.